Listed below are T cell receptor beta chains from one sample, sequenced in a study of Graves' ophthalmopathy and Graves' hyperthyroidism. TCRdb reprocessed the multiplex PCR reads via MiXCR and lists one record per CDR3 protein. The sample carries over a million distinct CDR3 sequences, about two fifths recorded once. The specimen sequenced was peripheral blood or thyroid tissue (not recorded which). The receptors were sampled from an adult man with Graves' hyperthyroidism. Both conserved end residues are part of each CDR3. D genes are given only for firm matches. Clone size is not always given. Where it is, it says once, few, many or a class for expanded clones.

J gene: TRBJ1-1
D gene: TRBD1
V gene: TRBV5-1
clone size: .
CDR3 DNA: TGCGCCAGCAGCTTACAGGGACAGGGAATCACTGAAGCTTTCTTT
CDR3 protein: CASSLQGQGITEAFF

J gene: TRBJ2-5
D gene: TRBD2
V gene: TRBV7-9
clone size: .
CDR3 DNA: TGTGCCAGCAGCCCCGGGAGGGCCGGGGAGACCCAGTACTTC
CDR3 protein: CASSPGRAGETQYF

J gene: TRBJ2-5
D gene: TRBD1
V gene: TRBV7-2
clone size: many
CDR3 DNA: TGTGCCAGCAGCCGTGCAGGGGGCGGGGAGACCCAGTACTTC
CDR3 protein: CASSRAGGGETQYF

J gene: TRBJ1-5
D gene: TRBD1
V gene: TRBV7-2
clone size: .
CDR3 DNA: TGTGCCAGCAGCACGACAGGGACAGGGGACGCCCAGCATTTT
CDR3 protein: CASSTTGTGDAQHF

J gene: TRBJ1-2
D gene: .
V gene: TRBV11-2
clone size: many
CDR3 DNA: TGTGCCAGCAGCTTAATGACAGCTGACTATGGCTACACCTTC
CDR3 protein: CASSLMTADYGYTF

J gene: TRBJ1-5
D gene: TRBD1
V gene: TRBV9
clone size: .
CDR3 DNA: TGTGCCAGCAGCGCGACAGGGAGAAACAACCAGCCCCAGCATTTT
CDR3 protein: CASSATGRNNQPQHF

J gene: TRBJ1-2
D gene: TRBD1
V gene: TRBV29-1
clone size: .
CDR3 DNA: TGCAGCGTTGCTGGGGACAGGGTACTTGGCTACACCTTC
CDR3 protein: CSVAGDRVLGYTF

J gene: TRBJ2-7
D gene: TRBD2
V gene: TRBV7-9
clone size: many
CDR3 DNA: TGTGCCAGCAGCCGGGGGGGTCGGAACGAGCAGTACTTC
CDR3 protein: CASSRGGRNEQYF

J gene: TRBJ2-5
D gene: TRBD1
V gene: TRBV7-9
clone size: many
CDR3 DNA: TGTGCCAGCAGCCCCACCGACAGGGACGAGACCCAGTACTTC
CDR3 protein: CASSPTDRDETQYF

J gene: TRBJ1-3
D gene: .
V gene: TRBV9
clone size: many
CDR3 DNA: TGTGCCAGCAGCCCTGTGGACAGAAGAAACTCTGGAAACACCATATATTTT
CDR3 protein: CASSPVDRRNSGNTIYF

J gene: TRBJ2-5
D gene: .
V gene: TRBV29-1
clone size: many
CDR3 DNA: TGCAGCGTTGAAGAGATAGGGCCCCATGAGACCCAGTACTTC
CDR3 protein: CSVEEIGPHETQYF

J gene: TRBJ2-3
D gene: .
V gene: TRBV9
clone size: few
CDR3 DNA: TGTGCCAGCAGCTCTTCGATAAATACGCAGTATTTT
CDR3 protein: CASSSSINTQYF